Reported below is one TCR beta chain. In the authors' workflow: Estimation of nucleated cell counts was performed using reference gene primer amplification. The table came from immunoSEQ multiplex PCR; TCRdb's copy has only in-frame clones and leaves some out. V and J calls and clone size come straight from that table; D and trimming were deduced from the DNA. The repertoire consists of around 86,000 clones, with roughly 84% occurring once and the leading ten covering 9.5% to 15%. The CDR3 has 14 amino acids. The germline CDR1 and CDR2 sequences are LNHDA and SQIVND (reference sequence). Trimming took 6 bases from V and 4 from J; bases not matched to a gene: 5. This entry is derived from a study of blood T cell repertoires in COVID-19. Overall study: Specimens from acute and convalescent COVID-19 originated in the United States, Italy and Spain.

Sequencing was carried out using peripheral blood. The clonotype comes from a human donor in a cohort sampled during active COVID-19. The chain couples TRBV19 to TRBJ2-3, with TRBD1 matching 9 bases. The CDR3 is CASRRDRAADTQYF. CDR3 DNA: TGTGCCAGTAGACGGGACAGGGCGGCAGATACGCAGTATTTT.